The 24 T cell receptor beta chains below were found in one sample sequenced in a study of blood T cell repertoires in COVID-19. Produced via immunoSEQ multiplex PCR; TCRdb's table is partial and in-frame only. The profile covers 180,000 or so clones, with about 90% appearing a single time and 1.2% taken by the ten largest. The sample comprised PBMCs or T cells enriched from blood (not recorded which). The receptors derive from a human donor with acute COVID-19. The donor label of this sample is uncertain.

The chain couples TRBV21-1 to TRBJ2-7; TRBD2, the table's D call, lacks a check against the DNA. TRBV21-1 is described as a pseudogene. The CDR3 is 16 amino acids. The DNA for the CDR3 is TGTGCCAGCAGCTTTGGGGCTAGCGGGGGGGCCTACGAGCAGTACTTC. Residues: CASSFGASGGAYEQYF.

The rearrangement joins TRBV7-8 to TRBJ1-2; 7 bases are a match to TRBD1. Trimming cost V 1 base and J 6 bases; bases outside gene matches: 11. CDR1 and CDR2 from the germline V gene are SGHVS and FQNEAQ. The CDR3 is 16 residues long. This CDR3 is CASSLGRVRGRNGYTF. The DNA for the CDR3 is TGTGCCAGCAGCTTAGGTCGGGTCAGGGGGAGGAATGGCTACACCTTC.

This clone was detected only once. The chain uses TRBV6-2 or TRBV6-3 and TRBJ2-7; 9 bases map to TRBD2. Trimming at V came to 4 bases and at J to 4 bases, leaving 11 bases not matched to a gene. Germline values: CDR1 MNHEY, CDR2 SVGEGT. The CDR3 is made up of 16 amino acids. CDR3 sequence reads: CASSFSRGLATYEQYF. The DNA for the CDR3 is TGTGCCAGCAGTTTCTCCCGGGGACTAGCAACGTACGAGCAGTACTTC.

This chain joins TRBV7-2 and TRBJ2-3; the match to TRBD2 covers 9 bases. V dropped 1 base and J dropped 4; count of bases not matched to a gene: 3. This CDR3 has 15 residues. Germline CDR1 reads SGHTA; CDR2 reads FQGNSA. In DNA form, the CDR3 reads TGTGCCAGCAGCTTAGGCGGGGGGGGAGCAGATACGCAGTATTTT. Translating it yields CASSLGGGGADTQYF.

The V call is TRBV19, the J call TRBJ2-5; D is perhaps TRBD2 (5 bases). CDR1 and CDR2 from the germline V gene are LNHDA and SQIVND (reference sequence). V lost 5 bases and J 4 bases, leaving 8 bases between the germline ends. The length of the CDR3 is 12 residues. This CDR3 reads CASSPSGETQYF. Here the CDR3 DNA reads TGTGCCAGTAGTCCCAGCGGAGAGACCCAGTACTTC.

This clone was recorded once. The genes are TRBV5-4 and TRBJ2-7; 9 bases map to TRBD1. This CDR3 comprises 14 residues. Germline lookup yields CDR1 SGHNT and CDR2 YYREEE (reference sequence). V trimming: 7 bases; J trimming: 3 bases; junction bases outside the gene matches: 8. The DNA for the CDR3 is TGTGCCAGCGGACTACAGGGGGCCTACTACGAGCAGTACTTC. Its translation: CASGLQGAYYEQYF.

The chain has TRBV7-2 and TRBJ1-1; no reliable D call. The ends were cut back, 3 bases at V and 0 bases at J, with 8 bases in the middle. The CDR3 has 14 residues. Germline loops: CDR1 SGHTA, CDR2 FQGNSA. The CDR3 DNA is TGTGCCAGCAGCTTGCGGATGATGAACACTGAAGCTTTCTTT. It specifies CASSLRMMNTEAFF.

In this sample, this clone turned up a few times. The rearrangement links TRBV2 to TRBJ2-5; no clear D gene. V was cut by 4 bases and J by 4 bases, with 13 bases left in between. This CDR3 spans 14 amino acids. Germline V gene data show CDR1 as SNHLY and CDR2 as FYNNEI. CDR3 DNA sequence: TGTGCCAGCAGTGGTTCCGGTCCCGGAGAGACCCAGTACTTC. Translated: CASSGSGPGETQYF. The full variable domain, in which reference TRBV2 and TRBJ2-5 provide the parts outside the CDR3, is EPEVTQTPSHQVTQMGQEVILRCVPISNHLYFYWYRQILGQKVEFLVSFYNNEISEKSEIFDDQFSVERPDGSNFTLKIRSTKLEDSAMYFCASSGSGPGETQYFGPGTRLLVL.

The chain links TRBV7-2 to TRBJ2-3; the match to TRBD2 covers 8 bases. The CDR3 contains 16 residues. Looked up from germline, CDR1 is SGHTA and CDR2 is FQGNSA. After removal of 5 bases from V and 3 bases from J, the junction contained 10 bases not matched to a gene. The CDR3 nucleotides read TGTGCCAGCAGCCTACGGGGGGGGGCAACGACAGATACGCAGTATTTT. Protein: CASSLRGGATTDTQYF.

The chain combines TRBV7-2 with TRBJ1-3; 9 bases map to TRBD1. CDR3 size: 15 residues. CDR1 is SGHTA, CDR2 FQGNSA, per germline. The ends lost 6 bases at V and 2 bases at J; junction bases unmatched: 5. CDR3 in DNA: TGTGCCAGCAGTTGGACAGGGGAGCCTGGAAACACCATATATTTT. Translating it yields CASSWTGEPGNTIYF.

The CDR3 is CASSVGGRVQDSYEQYF. In DNA, the CDR3 is TGTGCCAGCAGCGTGGGCGGCAGGGTCCAGGACTCCTACGAGCAGTACTTC. This chain connects TRBV5-6 to TRBJ2-7; a weak D match, TRBD1 (5 bases). The germline V gene encodes CDR1 SGHDT and CDR2 YYEEEE. Between the trimmed V and J ends, which lost 4 bases and 0 bases, there was a span of 20 bases. CDR3 length equals 17 residues.

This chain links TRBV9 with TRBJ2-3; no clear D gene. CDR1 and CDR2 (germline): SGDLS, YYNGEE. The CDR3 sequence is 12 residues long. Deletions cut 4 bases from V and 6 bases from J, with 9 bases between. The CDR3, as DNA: TGTGCCAGCAGCCGCCCTCGGGATACGCAGTATTTT. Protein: CASSRPRDTQYF.

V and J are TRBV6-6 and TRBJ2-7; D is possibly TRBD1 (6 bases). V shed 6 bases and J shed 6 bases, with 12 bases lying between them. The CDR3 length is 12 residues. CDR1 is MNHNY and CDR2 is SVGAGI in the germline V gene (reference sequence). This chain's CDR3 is CASRHREGEQYF. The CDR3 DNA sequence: TGTGCCAGCAGGCACAGGGAAGGCGAGCAGTACTTC.

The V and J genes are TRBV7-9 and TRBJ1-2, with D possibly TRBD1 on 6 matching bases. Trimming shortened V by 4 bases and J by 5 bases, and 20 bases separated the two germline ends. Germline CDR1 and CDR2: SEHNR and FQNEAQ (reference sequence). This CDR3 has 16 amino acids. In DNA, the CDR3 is TGTGCCAGCAGCTCGAGACAGGATTCTCACCTATATGGCTACACCTTC. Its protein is CASSSRQDSHLYGYTF.

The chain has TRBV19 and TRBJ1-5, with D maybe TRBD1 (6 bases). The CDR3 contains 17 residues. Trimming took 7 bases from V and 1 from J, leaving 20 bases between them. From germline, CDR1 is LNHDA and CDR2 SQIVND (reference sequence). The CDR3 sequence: CASTIGRGARSNQPQHF. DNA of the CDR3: TGTGCCAGTACCATAGGGCGGGGGGCGCGGAGCAATCAGCCCCAGCATTTT.

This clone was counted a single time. The CDR3 loop reads CASSSGGVNTEAFF. Here the CDR3 DNA reads TGTGCCAGCAGCTCGGGGGGGGTGAACACTGAAGCTTTCTTT. V is TRBV5-4 and J is TRBJ1-1; a possible D gene is TRBD1 (5 bases). V shed 3 bases and J shed 0 bases, with 9 bases lying between them. Germline lookup yields CDR1 SGHNT and CDR2 YYREEE (reference sequence). CDR3 length: 14 residues.

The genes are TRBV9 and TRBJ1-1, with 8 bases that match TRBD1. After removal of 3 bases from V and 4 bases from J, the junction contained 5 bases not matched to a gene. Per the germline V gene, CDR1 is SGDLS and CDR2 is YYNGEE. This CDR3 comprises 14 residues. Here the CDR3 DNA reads TGTGCCAGCAGCGCACAGGGGGAGGGCACTGAAGCTTTCTTT. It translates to CASSAQGEGTEAFF.

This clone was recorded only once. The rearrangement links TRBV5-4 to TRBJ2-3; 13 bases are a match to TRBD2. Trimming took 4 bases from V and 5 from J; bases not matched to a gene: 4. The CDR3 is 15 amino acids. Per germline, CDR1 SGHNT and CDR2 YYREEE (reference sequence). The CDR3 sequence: CASSGLAGAGDTQYF. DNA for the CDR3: TGTGCCAGCAGCGGACTAGCGGGGGCTGGAGATACGCAGTATTTT.

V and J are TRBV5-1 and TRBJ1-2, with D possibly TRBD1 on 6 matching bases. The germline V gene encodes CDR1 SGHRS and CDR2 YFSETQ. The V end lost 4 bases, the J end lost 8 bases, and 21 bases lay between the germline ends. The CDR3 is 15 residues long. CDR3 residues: CASSPIPRGNSGYTF. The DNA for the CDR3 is TGCGCCAGCAGCCCTATTCCCAGGGGCAACTCCGGCTACACCTTC.

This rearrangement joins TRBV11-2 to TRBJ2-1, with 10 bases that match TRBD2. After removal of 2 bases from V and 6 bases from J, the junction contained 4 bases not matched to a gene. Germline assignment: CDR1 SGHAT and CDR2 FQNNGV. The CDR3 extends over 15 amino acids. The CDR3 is CASSLYLAGVNEQFF. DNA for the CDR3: TGTGCCAGCAGCTTATATCTAGCGGGGGTCAATGAGCAGTTCTTC.

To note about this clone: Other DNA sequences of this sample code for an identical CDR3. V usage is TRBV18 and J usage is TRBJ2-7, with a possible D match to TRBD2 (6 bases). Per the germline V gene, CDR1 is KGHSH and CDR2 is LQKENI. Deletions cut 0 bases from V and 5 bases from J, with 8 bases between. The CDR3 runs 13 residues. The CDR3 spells CASSPPAGNEQYF. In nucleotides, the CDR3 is TGTGCCAGCTCACCACCGGCGGGAAACGAGCAGTACTTC.

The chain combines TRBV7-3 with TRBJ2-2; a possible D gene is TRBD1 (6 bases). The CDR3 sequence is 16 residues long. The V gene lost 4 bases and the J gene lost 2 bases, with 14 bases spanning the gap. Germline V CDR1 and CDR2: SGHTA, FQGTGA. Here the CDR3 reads CASSSTIRGNTGELFF. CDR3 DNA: TGTGCCAGCAGCTCCACTATCAGGGGAAACACCGGGGAGCTGTTTTTT.

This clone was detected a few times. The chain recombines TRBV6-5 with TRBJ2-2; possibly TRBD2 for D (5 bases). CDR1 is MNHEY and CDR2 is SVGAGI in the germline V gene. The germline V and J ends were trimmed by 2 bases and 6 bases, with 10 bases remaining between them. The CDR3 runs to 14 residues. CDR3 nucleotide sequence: TGTGCCAGCAGTTACGAGGGTCTTTCCGGGGAGCTGTTTTTT. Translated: CASSYEGLSGELFF.

The CDR3 sequence: CASSAPRSGNTIYF. CDR3 sequence (DNA): TGTGCCAGCAGTGCCCCCAGGTCTGGAAACACCATATATTTT. The chain has TRBV28 and TRBJ1-3; D unresolved. This CDR3 spans 14 amino acids. Trimming removed 5 bases from V and 1 base from J, with 9 bases in between. Germline V gene lookup returns CDR1 MDHEN and CDR2 SYDVKM.